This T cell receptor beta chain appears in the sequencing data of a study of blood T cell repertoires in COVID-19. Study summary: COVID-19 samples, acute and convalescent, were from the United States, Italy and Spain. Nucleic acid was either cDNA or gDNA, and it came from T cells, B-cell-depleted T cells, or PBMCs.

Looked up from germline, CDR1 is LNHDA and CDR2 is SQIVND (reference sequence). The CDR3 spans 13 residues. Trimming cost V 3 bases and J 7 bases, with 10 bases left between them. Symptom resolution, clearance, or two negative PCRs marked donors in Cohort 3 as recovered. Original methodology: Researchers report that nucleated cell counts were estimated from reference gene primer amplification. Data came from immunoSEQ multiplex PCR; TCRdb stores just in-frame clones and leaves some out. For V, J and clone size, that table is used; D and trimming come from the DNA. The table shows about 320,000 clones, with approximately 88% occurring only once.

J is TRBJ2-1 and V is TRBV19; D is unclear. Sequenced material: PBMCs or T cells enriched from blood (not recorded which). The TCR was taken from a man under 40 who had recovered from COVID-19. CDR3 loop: CASSIAVVNEQFF. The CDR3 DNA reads TGTGCCAGTAGTATCGCAGTGGTTAATGAGCAGTTCTTC.